The clone carrying this T cell receptor (beta chain) occurred a few times. This entry comes from a study of blood T cell repertoires in COVID-19. Whole-study context: T cells, B-cell-depleted T cells, or PBMCs supplied cDNA or gDNA.

There are 14 residues in the CDR3. V gave up 5 bases and J gave up 1 base, with 14 bases separating them. Looked up from germline, CDR1 is SQVTM and CDR2 is ANQGSEA. Data came from immunoSEQ multiplex PCR; TCRdb stores just in-frame clones and leaves some out. Of 300,000 to 400,000 clones detected, over 75% appear once; the ten largest clones hold under 4.5%. The sequenced sample was peripheral blood. The chain carries TRBV29-1 and TRBJ1-1; D is perhaps TRBD1 (6 bases). The sequence came from a woman in her forties or fifties with active or convalescent COVID-19. CDR3 nucleotide sequence: TGCAGCGTTACAGGGAGGGTGGGGAACACTGAAGCTTTCTTT. It translates to CSVTGRVGNTEAFF. The full variable domain, with the rest looked up from reference TRBV29-1 and TRBJ1-1, is SAVISQKPSRDICQRGTSLTIQCQVDSQVTMMFWYRQQPGQSLTLIATANQGSEATYESGFVIDKFPISRPNLTFSTLTVSNMSPEDSSIYLCSVTGRVGNTEAFFGQGTRLTVV.